The 3 T cell receptor beta chains below were found in one sample sequenced in a study of blood T cell repertoires in COVID-19. This table comes from immunoSEQ multiplex PCR, and its TCRdb copy is limited to in-frame clones, with some not included. The sample carries about 160,000 clones, 85% to 95% recorded once. Specimen: peripheral blood. These TCRs come from a woman between 45 and 65 years old with acute or convalescent COVID-19.

V gene TRBV3-1 (or the pseudogene TRBV3-2) combines with J gene TRBJ2-2; the D is unclear. The V end was cut by 5 bases, the J end by 2 bases, with 12 bases between. Germline assignment: CDR1 LGHDT and CDR2 YNNKEL (reference sequence). The CDR3 runs 15 residues. CDR3 nucleotides: TGTGCCAGCAGCTCGACACCCTTCAACACCGGGGAGCTGTTTTTT. Encoded protein: CASSSTPFNTGELFF.

The chain couples TRBV28 to TRBJ1-1, with TRBD1 matching 10 bases. The CDR3 length is 14 residues. Germline assignment: CDR1 MDHEN and CDR2 SYDVKM. V was pared by 3 bases and J by 11 bases, with 9 bases of the junction left unmatched. The CDR3 is CASSLNPTGGVAFF. The CDR3 region has the DNA TGTGCCAGCAGTTTGAACCCGACAGGGGGCGTTGCTTTCTTT.

This CDR3 is CASRTDRTYYGYTF. For the CDR3, the DNA is TGTGCCAGCCGTACCGACAGAACTTACTATGGCTACACCTTC. The chain recombines TRBV6-5 with TRBJ1-2; D may be TRBD1 (5 bases). Germline assignment: CDR1 MNHEY and CDR2 SVGAGI. With 8 bases removed from V and 3 bases from J, the gap between germline ends came to 16 bases. The CDR3 has 14 residues.